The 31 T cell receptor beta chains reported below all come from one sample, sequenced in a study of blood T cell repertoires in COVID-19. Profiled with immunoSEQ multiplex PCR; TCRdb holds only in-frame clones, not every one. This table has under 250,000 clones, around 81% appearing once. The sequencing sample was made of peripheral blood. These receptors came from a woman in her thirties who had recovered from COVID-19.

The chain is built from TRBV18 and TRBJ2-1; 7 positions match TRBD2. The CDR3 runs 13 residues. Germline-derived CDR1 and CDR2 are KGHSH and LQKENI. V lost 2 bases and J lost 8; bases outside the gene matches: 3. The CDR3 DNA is TGTGCCAGCTCACCAGGACTAGACCATGAGCAGTTCTTC. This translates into CASSPGLDHEQFF. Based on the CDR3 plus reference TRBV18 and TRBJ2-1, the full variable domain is NAGVMQNPRHLVRRRGQEARLRCSPMKGHSHVYWYRQLPEEGLKFMVYLQKENIIDESGMPKERFSAEFPKEGPSILRIQQVVRGDSAAYFCASSPGLDHEQFFGPGTRLTVL.

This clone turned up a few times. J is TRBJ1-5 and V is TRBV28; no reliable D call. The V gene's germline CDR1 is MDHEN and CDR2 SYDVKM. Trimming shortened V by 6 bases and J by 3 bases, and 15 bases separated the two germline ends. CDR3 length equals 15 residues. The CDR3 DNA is TGTGCCAGCAGACTGACGGTGGCGGACAATCAGCCCCAGCATTTT. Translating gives CASRLTVADNQPQHF. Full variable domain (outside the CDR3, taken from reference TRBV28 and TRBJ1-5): DVKVTQSSRYLVKRTGEKVFLECVQDMDHENMFWYRQDPGLGLRLIYFSYDVKMKEKGDIPEGYSVSREKKERFSLILESASTNQTSMYLCASRLTVADNQPQHFGDGTRLSIL.

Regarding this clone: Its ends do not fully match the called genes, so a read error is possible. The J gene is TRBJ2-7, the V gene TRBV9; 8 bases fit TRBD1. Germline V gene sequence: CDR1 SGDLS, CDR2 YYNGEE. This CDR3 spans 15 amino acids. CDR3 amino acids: CASNVEGTGSYEQYF. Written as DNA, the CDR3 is TGTGCCAGCAACGTAGAGGGGACAGGAAGCTACGAGCAGTACTTC.

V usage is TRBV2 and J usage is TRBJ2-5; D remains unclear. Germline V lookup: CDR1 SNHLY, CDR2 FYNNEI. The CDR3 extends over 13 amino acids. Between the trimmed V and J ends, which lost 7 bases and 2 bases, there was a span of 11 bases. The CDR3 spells CASIALEQETQYF. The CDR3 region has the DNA TGTGCCAGCATCGCCTTAGAACAAGAGACCCAGTACTTC.

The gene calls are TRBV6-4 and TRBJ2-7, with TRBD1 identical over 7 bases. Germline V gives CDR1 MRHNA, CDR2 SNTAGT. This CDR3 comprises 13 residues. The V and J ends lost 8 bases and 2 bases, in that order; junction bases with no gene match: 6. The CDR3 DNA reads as TGTGCCAGCGGCAGACAGGGAACCTACGAGCAGTACTTC. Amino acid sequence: CASGRQGTYEQYF.

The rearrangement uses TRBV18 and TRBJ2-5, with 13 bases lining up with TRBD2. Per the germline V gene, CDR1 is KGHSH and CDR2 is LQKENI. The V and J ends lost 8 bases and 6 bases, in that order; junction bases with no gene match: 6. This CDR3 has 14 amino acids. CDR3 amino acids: CASPGLAGAQTQYF. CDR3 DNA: TGTGCCAGCCCTGGACTAGCGGGAGCACAGACCCAGTACTTC.

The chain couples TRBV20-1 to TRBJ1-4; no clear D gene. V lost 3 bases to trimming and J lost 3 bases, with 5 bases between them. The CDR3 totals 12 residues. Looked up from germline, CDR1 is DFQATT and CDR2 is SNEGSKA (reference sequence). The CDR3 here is CSASRSNEKLFF. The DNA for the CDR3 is TGCAGTGCTAGTCGGTCTAATGAAAAACTGTTTTTT.

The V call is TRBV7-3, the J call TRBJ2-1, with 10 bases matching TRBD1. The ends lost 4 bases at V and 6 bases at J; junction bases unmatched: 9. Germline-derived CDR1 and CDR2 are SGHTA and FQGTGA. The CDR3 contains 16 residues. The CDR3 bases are TGTGCCAGCAGCTCGCCTCGGACAGGGGGTTCCAATGAGCAGTTCTTC. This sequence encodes CASSSPRTGGSNEQFF.

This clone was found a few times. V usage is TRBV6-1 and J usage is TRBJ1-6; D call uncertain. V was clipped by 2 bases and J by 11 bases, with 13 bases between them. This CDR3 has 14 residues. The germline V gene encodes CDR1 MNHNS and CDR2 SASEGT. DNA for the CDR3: TGTGCCAGCAGTGAACAAGTTGAGGTCACACCCCTCCACTTT. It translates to CASSEQVEVTPLHF.

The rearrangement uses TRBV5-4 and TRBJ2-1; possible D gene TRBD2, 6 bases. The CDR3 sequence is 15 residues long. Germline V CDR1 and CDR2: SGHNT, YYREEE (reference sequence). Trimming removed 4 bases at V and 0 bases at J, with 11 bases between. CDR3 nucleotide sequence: TGTGCCAGCAGCGGGGACTCCAGCTCCTACAATGAGCAGTTCTTC. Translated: CASSGDSSSYNEQFF.

CDR3 nucleotide sequence: TGTGCCAGCAGCTTAGCCCACTCGACAGGGATCCCCGCGGGTGGCTACACCTTC. This encodes CASSLAHSTGIPAGGYTF. The chain is built from TRBV7-6 and TRBJ1-2; 7 nucleotides agree with TRBD1. The germline gives CDR1 SGHVS, CDR2 FNYEAQ. With 0 bases clipped from V and 7 bases from J, the junction kept 17 bases outside the gene matches. The CDR3 consists of 18 residues.

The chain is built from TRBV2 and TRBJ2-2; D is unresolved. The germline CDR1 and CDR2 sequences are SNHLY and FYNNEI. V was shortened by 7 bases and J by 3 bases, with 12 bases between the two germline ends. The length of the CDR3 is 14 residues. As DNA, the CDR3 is TGTGCCAGCAAACCCGAGGTGGACACCGGGGAGCTGTTTTTT. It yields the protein CASKPEVDTGELFF.

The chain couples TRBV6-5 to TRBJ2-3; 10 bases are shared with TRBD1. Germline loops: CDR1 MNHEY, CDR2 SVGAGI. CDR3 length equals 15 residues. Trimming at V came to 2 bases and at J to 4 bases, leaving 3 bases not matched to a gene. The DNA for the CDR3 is TGTGCCAGCAGTTACGGACAGGGGGATGCAGATACGCAGTATTTT. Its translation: CASSYGQGDADTQYF.

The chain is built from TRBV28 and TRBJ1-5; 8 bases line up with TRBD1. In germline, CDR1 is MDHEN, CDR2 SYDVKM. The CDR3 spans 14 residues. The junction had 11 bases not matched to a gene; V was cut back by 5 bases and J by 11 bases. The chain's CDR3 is CASSVNRGATAQHF. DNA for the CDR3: TGTGCCAGCAGTGTAAACAGGGGGGCAACGGCCCAGCATTTT.

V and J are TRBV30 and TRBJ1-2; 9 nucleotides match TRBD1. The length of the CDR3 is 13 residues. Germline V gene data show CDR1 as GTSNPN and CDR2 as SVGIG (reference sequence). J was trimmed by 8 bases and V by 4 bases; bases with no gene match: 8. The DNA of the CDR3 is TGTGCCTGGAACCTCGACAGGGGGGACGGCTACACCTTC. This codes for CAWNLDRGDGYTF.

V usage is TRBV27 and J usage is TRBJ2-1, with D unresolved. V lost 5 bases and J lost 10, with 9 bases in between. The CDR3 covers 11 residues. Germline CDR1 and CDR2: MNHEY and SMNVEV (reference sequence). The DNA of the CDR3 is TGTGCCAGCAGTGCTAGTTGGGAGCAGTTCTTC. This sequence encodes CASSASWEQFF.

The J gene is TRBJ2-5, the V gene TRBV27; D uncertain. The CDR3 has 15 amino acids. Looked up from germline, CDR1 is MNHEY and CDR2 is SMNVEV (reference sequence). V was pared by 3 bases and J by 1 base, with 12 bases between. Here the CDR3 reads CASSFVPVGQETQYF. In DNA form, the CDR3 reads TGTGCCAGCAGTTTCGTTCCCGTCGGCCAAGAGACCCAGTACTTC.

CDR3 sequence reads: CASSLGGQGSYEQYF. The CDR3, as DNA: TGTGCCAGCAGCCTAGGCGGACAGGGGTCCTACGAGCAGTACTTC. The chain joins TRBV7-3 to TRBJ2-7, with TRBD1 identical over 9 bases. The ends lost 5 bases at V and 1 base at J; junction bases unmatched: 6. CDR3 size: 15 residues. From germline, CDR1 is SGHTA and CDR2 FQGTGA.

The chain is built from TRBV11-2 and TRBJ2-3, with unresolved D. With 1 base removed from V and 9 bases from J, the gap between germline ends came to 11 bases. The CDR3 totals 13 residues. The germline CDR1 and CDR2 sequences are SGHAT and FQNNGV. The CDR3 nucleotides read TGTGCCAGCAGCTTAGCCCGGGTTGGCACGCAGTATTTT. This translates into CASSLARVGTQYF.

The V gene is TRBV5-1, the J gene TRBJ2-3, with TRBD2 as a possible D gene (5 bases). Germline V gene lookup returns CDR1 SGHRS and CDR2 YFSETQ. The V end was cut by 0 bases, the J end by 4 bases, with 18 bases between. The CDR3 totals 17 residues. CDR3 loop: CASSLGGLYDRADTQYF. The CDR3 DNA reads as TGCGCCAGCAGCTTGGGAGGGCTCTACGACCGGGCAGATACGCAGTATTTT.

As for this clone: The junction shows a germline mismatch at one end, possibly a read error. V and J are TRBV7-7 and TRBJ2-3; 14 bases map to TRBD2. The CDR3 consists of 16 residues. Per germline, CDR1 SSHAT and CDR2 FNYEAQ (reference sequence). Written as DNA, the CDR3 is TGTGCTAGCAGCCCGGGACTAGCGGGAGGCACAGATACGCAGTATTTT. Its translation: CASSPGLAGGTDTQYF.

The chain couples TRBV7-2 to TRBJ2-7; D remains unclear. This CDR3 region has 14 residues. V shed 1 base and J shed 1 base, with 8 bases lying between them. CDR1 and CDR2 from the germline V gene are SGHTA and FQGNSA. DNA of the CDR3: TGTGCCAGCAGCTTAGGTAGAGTGTCCTACGAGCAGTACTTC. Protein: CASSLGRVSYEQYF.

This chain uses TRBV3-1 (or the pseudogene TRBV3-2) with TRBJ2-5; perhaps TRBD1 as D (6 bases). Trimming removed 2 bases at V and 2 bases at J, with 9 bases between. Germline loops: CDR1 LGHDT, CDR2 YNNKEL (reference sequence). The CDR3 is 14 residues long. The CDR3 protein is CASSQFGQQETQYF. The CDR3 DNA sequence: TGTGCCAGCAGCCAATTCGGACAGCAAGAGACCCAGTACTTC.

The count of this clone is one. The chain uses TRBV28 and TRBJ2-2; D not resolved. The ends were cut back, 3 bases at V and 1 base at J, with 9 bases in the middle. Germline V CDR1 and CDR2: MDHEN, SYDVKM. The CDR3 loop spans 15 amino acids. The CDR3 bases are TGTGCCAGCAGTTTTCTAATCGTGAACACCGGGGAGCTGTTTTTT. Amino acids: CASSFLIVNTGELFF.

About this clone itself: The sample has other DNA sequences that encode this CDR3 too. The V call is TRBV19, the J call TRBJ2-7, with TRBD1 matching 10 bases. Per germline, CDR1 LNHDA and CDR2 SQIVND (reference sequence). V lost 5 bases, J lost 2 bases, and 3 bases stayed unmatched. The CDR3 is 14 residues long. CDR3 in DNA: TGTGCCAGTAGTGTCGGACAGGGGGCCTACGAGCAGTACTTC. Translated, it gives CASSVGQGAYEQYF.

DNA of the CDR3: TGTGCCAGCAGCTTCCGGGGCACCGGGGAGCTGTTTTTT. Its protein product is CASSFRGTGELFF. The rearrangement uses TRBV7-9 and TRBJ2-2, with D possibly TRBD2 on 5 matching bases. The CDR3 contains 13 residues. CDR1 is SEHNR, CDR2 FQNEAQ, per germline (reference sequence). Deletions cut 3 bases from V and 4 bases from J, with 6 bases between. Full variable domain (outside the CDR3, taken from reference TRBV7-9 and TRBJ2-2): DTGVSQNPRHKITKRGQNVTFRCDPISEHNRLYWYRQTLGQGPEFLTYFQNEAQLEKSRLLSDRFSAERPKGSFSTLEIQRTEQGDSAMYLCASSFRGTGELFFGEGSRLTVL.

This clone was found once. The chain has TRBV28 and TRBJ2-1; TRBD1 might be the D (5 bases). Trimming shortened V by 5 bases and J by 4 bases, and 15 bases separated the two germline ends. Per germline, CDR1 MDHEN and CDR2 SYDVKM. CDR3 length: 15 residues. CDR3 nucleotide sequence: TGTGCCAGCAGTCCATACAGGTACCTTTACAATGAGCAGTTCTTC. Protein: CASSPYRYLYNEQFF.

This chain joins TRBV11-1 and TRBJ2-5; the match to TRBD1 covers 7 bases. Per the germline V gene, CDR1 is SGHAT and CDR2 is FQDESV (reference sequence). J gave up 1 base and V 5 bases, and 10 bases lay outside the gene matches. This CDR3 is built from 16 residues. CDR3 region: CASSRVIGTAQETQYF. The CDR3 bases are TGTGCCAGCAGCAGAGTCATAGGGACAGCCCAAGAGACCCAGTACTTC.

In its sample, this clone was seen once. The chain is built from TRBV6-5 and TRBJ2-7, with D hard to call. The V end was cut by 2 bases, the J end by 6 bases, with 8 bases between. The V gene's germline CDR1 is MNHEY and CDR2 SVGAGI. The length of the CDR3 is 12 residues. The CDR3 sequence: CASSYTGSEQYF. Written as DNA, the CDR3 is TGTGCCAGCAGTTACACCGGTTCCGAGCAGTACTTC.

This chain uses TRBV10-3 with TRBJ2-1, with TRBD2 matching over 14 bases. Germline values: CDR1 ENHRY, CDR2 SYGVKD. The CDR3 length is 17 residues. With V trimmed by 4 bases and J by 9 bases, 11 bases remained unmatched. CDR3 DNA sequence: TGTGCCATCAGTGCCACGGGACTAGCGGGAGAGATCAGTGAGCAGTTCTTC. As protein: CAISATGLAGEISEQFF.

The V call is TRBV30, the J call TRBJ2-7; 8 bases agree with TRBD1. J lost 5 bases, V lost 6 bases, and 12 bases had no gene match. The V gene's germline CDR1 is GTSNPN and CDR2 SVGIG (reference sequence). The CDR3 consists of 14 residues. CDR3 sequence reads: CACDLRTGPDEQYF. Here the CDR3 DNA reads TGTGCCTGCGACCTGAGGACAGGGCCTGACGAGCAGTACTTC. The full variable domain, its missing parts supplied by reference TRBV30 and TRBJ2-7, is SQTIHQWPATLVQPVGSPLSLECTVEGTSNPNLYWYRQAAGRGLQLLFYSVGIGQISSEVPQNLSASRPQDRQFILSSKKLLLSDSGFYLCACDLRTGPDEQYFGPGTRLTVT.